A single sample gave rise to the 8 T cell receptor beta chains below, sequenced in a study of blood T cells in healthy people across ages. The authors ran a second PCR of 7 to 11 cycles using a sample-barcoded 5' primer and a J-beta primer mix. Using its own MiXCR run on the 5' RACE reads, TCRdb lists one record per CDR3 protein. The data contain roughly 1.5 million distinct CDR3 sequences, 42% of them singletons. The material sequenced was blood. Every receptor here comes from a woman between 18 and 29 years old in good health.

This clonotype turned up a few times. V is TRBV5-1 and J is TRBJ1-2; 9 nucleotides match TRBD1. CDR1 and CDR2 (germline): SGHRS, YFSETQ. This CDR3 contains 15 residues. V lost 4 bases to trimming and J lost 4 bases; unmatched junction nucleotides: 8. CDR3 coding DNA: TGCGCCAGCAGCCCCCGGGACAGGGATGCCTATGGCTACACCTTC. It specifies CASSPRDRDAYGYTF.

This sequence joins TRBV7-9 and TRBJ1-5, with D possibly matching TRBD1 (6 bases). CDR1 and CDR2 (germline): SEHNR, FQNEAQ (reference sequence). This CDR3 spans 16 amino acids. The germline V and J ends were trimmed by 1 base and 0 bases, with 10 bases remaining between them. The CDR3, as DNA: TGTGCCAGCAGCTTAGTCAGGGGTGATAGCAATCAGCCCCAGCATTTT. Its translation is CASSLVRGDSNQPQHF. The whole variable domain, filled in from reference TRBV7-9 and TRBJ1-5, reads DTGVSQNPRHKITKRGQNVTFRCDPISEHNRLYWYRQTLGQGPEFLTYFQNEAQLEKSRLLSDRFSAERPKGSFSTLEIQRTEQGDSAMYLCASSLVRGDSNQPQHFGDGTRLSIL.

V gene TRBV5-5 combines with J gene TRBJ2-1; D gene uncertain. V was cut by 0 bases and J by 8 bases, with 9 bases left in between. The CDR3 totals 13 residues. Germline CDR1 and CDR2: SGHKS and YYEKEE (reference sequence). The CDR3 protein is CASSLARPHEQFF. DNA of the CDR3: TGTGCCAGCAGCTTGGCGCGGCCCCATGAGCAGTTCTTC.

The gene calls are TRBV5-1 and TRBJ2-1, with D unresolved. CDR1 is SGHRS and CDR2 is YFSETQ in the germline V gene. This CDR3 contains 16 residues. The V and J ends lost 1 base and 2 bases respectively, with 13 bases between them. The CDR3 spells CASSLSSHQAYNEQFF. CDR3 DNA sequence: TGCGCCAGCAGCTTGTCCAGTCATCAAGCCTACAATGAGCAGTTCTTC.

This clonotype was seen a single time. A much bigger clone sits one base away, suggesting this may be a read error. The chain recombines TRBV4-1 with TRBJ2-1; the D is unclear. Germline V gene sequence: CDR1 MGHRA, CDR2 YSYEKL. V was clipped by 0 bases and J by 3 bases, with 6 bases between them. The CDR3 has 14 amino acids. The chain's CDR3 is CASSQEPNYNEQFF. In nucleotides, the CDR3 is TGCGCCAGCAGCCAAGAACCTAACTACAATGAGCAGTTCTTC.

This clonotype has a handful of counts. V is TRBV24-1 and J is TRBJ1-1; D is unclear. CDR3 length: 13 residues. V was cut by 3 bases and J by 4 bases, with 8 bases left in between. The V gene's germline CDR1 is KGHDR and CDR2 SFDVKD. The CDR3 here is CATSDGEITEAFF. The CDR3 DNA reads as TGTGCCACCAGTGATGGGGAAATCACTGAAGCTTTCTTT.

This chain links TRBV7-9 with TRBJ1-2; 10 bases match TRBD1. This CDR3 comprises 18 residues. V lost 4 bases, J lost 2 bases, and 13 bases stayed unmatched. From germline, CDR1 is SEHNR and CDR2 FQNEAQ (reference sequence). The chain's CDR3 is CASSSVRDRGAWNYGYTF. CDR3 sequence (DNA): TGTGCCAGCAGCTCCGTTAGGGACAGGGGAGCGTGGAACTATGGCTACACCTTC.

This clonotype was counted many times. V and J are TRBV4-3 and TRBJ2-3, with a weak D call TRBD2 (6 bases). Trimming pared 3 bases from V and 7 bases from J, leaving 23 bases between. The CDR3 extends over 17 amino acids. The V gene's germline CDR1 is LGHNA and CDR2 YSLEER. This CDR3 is CASSQVGPGLLTHTQYF. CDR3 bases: TGCGCCAGCAGCCAGGTGGGACCGGGACTCCTAACTCATACGCAGTATTTT.